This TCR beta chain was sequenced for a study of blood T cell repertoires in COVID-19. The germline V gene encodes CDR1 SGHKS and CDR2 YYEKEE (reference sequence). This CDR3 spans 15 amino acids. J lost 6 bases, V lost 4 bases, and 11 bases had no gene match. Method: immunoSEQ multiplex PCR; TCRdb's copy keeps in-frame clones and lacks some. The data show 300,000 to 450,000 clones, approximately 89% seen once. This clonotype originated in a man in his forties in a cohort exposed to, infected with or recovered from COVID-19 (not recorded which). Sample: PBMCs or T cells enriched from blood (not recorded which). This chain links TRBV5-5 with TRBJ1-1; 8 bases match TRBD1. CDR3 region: CASSTGPGGGSEAFF. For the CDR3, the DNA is TGTGCCAGCAGCACGGGGCCAGGGGGCGGGTCTGAAGCTTTCTTT.